This section outlines one T cell receptor beta chain sequence together with its context. Its antigen is not identified. The protocol was immunoSEQ multiplex PCR, while the TCRdb copy is restricted to in-frame clones and leaves out a portion. The sample carries some 14,000 clones, around 78% recorded once. The germline V gene has CDR1 LGHNA and CDR2 YNFKEQ. This CDR3 is built from 14 residues. Trimming left V 1 base short and J 2 bases short, with 8 bases between. These data come from a study of CD4 T cells in relation to SARS-CoV-2 and coronaviruses. At the level of the study: ViraFEST: approximately 10-day antigen culture of PBMCs, then TCR beta CDR3 sequencing. General study results and limits: Each donor contributed either pre-pandemic or post-infection samples, not both.

CD4+ T cells from unexposed donors were obtained before the COVID-19 pandemic (2011-2018). CD4+ T cells were isolated from the cells after about ten days of culture. This clonotype was sampled from a human donor in good health. The chain employs TRBV4-2 and TRBJ1-1; unclear D gene. The sequencing input was CD4+ T cells from PBMCs, cultured in vitro. DNA of the CDR3: TGTGCCAGCAGCCAAGTTGCGGTAAACACTGAAGCTTTCTTT. It codes for CASSQVAVNTEAFF.